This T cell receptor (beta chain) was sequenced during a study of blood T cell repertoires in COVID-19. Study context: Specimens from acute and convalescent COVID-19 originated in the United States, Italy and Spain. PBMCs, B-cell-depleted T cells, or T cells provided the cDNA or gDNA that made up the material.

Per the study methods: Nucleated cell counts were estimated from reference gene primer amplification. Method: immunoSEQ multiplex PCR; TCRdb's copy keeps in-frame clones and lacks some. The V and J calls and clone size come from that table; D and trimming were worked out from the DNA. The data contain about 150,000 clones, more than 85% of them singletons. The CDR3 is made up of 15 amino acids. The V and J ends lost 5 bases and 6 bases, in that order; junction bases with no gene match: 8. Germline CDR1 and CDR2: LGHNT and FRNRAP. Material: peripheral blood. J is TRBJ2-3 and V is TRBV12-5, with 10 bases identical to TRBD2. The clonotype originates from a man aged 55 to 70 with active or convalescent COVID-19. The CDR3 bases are TGTGCTAGTGGTGGGAGCGGGGGGGCCGTGGATACGCAGTATTTT. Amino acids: CASGGSGGAVDTQYF.